Presented here are 16 T cell receptor beta chains from one specimen sequenced in a study of response to subunit inactivated influenza vaccine. TCRdb recomputed calls from the RT-PCR reads with MiXCR, one row per CDR3 protein. The data contain 550,000 to 800,000 distinct CDR3 sequences, 15% to 19% of them singletons. The sample here was PBMCs from blood, taken about 13 days after vaccination. Source of these receptors: a man in his fifties or sixties who received an inactivated influenza vaccine.

V usage is TRBV11-2 and J usage is TRBJ1-1; 8 bases line up with TRBD1. With 1 base clipped from V and 0 bases from J, the junction kept 4 bases outside the gene matches. Germline V gene lookup returns CDR1 SGHAT and CDR2 FQNNGV. The CDR3 is made up of 16 amino acids. The CDR3 region is CASSLVRGPLNTEAFF. As DNA, the CDR3 is TGTGCCAGCAGCTTAGTCAGGGGGCCATTGAACACTGAAGCTTTCTTT. The variable domain in full, completed from reference TRBV11-2 and TRBJ1-1, reads EAGVAQSPRYKIIEKRQSVAFWCNPISGHATLYWYQQILGQGPKLLIQFQNNGVVDDSQLPKDRFSAERLKGVDSTLKIQPAKLEDSAVYLCASSLVRGPLNTEAFFGQGTRLTVV.

This clonotype was counted only a few times. The chain uses TRBV9 and TRBJ2-3, with D unclear. The germline V gene has CDR1 SGDLS and CDR2 YYNGEE. Trimming removed 0 bases from V and 1 base from J, with 9 bases in between. There are 15 residues in the CDR3. For the CDR3, the DNA is TGTGCCAGCAGCGTAGACGGCTACCGCACAGATACGCAGTATTTT. It yields the protein CASSVDGYRTDTQYF.

The rearrangement links TRBV3-1 to TRBJ2-5; 10 bases fit TRBD1. J lost 5 bases, V lost 3 bases, and 6 bases had no gene match. This CDR3 spans 15 amino acids. Germline V lookup: CDR1 LGHDT, CDR2 YNNKEL (reference sequence). The CDR3 bases are TGTGCCAGCAGCCATCGACAGGGGGCTCGGGAGACCCAGTACTTC. Translated: CASSHRQGARETQYF.

CDR3 DNA sequence: TGTGCCAGCAGTGAGGAGCTCAATGAGCAGTTCTTC. The encoded protein is CASSEELNEQFF. This sequence joins TRBV25-1 and TRBJ2-1, with no clear D. This CDR3 comprises 12 residues. V was clipped by 3 bases and J by 6 bases, with 6 bases between them. Per the germline V gene, CDR1 is MGHDK and CDR2 is SYGVNS.

This clonotype was seen more than once but under ten times. The rearrangement links TRBV20-1 to TRBJ2-5; D tentatively reads TRBD1 or TRBD2 (5 bases each). This CDR3 region has 13 residues. Trimming removed 1 base from V and 3 bases from J, with 9 bases in between. Germline CDR1 is DFQATT and CDR2 is SNEGSKA (reference sequence). The CDR3 here is CSARVGVEETQYF. DNA for the CDR3: TGCAGTGCTAGAGTGGGGGTCGAAGAGACCCAGTACTTC.

This clonotype was seen only a few times. The chain carries TRBV7-2 and TRBJ1-6; D not certain. The germline gives CDR1 SGHTA, CDR2 FQGNSA. The CDR3 is 12 residues long. V dropped 4 bases and J dropped 12 bases, with 10 bases sitting between them. The CDR3 loop reads CASSYGGGPLHF. CDR3 DNA sequence: TGTGCCAGCAGCTATGGCGGTGGACCCCTCCACTTT.

The gene calls are TRBV18 and TRBJ1-1, with D perhaps matching TRBD1 (6 bases). The germline V and J ends were trimmed by 0 bases and 0 bases, with 17 bases remaining between them. CDR3 size: 18 residues. CDR1 is KGHSH and CDR2 is LQKENI in the germline V gene. Written as DNA, the CDR3 is TGTGCCAGCTCACCACCGCGGGGCGAAGGGGGTATGAACACTGAAGCTTTCTTT. Translated: CASSPPRGEGGMNTEAFF.

This clonotype was seen a few times. The chain employs TRBV7-2 and TRBJ2-2; TRBD1 agrees at 7 bases. The germline V gene has CDR1 SGHTA and CDR2 FQGNSA. The CDR3 has 15 amino acids. Germline trimming cut 6 bases from V and 2 bases from J; bases unmatched to any gene: 6. CDR3 in amino acids: CASRSGQTNTGELFF. CDR3 coding DNA: TGTGCCAGCAGGTCGGGACAGACTAACACCGGGGAGCTGTTTTTT.

This clonotype has just one count. The gene calls are TRBV3-1 and TRBJ2-5; D possibly corresponds to TRBD1 (5 bases). Germline CDR1 and CDR2: LGHDT and YNNKEL (reference sequence). The CDR3 contains 12 residues. Trimming left V 1 base short and J 9 bases short, with 9 bases between. The CDR3 protein is CASSQVGEPQYF. The CDR3 DNA sequence: TGTGCCAGCAGCCAAGTAGGGGAACCCCAGTACTTC.

In its sample, this clonotype was seen a few times. The CDR3 here is CSVEENGNTIYF. The CDR3, as DNA: TGCAGCGTTGAAGAAAATGGAAACACCATATATTTT. J is TRBJ1-3 and V is TRBV29-1; D remains unclear. V dropped 0 bases and J dropped 3 bases, with 3 bases sitting between them. Germline assignment: CDR1 SQVTM and CDR2 ANQGSEA. The CDR3 loop spans 12 amino acids. The whole variable domain, filled in from reference TRBV29-1 and TRBJ1-3, reads SAVISQKPSRDICQRGTSLTIQCQVDSQVTMMFWYRQQPGQSLTLIATANQGSEATYESGFVIDKFPISRPNLTFSTLTVSNMSPEDSSIYLCSVEENGNTIYFGEGSWLTVV.

The chain couples TRBV5-1 to TRBJ2-1, with 9 bases fitting TRBD1. Per germline, CDR1 SGHRS and CDR2 YFSETQ. V lost 2 bases and J lost 8; bases outside the gene matches: 5. This CDR3 has 14 residues. The CDR3 loop reads CASSLQGAGDEQFF. Here the CDR3 DNA reads TGCGCCAGCAGCTTACAGGGGGCAGGCGATGAGCAGTTCTTC.

J is TRBJ2-5 and V is TRBV20-1; 10 nucleotides match TRBD1. This CDR3 region has 13 residues. The germline V gene has CDR1 DFQATT and CDR2 SNEGSKA (reference sequence). Trimming took 5 bases from V and 2 from J; bases not matched to a gene: 2. This CDR3 reads CSARGQGQETQYF. CDR3 DNA: TGCAGTGCTCGGGGACAGGGGCAAGAGACCCAGTACTTC.

This clonotype has a single count. V usage is TRBV2 and J usage is TRBJ2-1; weak D call: TRBD2 (5 bases). Deletions cut 8 bases from V and 5 bases from J, with 16 bases between. Germline assignment: CDR1 SNHLY and CDR2 FYNNEI. The CDR3 runs 14 residues. DNA for the CDR3: TGTGCCAGCGTTATTTACGCGGGTCACAATGAGCAGTTCTTC. Translation: CASVIYAGHNEQFF.

This clonotype has more than one count but fewer than ten. This chain links TRBV3-1 with TRBJ2-7; D not certain. The V end was cut by 0 bases, the J end by 2 bases, with 11 bases between. CDR1 is LGHDT and CDR2 is YNNKEL in the germline V gene (reference sequence). The CDR3 consists of 15 residues. The CDR3 DNA sequence: TGTGCCAGCAGCCAAGATATGACAAGGGCCTACGAGCAGTACTTC. Translation gives CASSQDMTRAYEQYF.

Only a few counts were recorded for this clonotype. The rearrangement links TRBV6-6 to TRBJ1-3; no clear D gene. The V end was cut by 0 bases, the J end by 0 bases, with 0 bases between. Per the germline V gene, CDR1 is MNHNY and CDR2 is SVGAGI (reference sequence). The CDR3 length is 13 residues. The CDR3 DNA is TGTGCCAGCAGTTACTCCTCTGGAAACACCATATATTTT. Amino acid sequence: CASSYSSGNTIYF.

This clonotype has more than one count but fewer than ten. CDR3 nucleotide sequence: TGTGCCATCAGTTCGGGACAGGGGGATTCACCCCTCCACTTT. Translating it yields CAISSGQGDSPLHF. This chain joins TRBV10-3 and TRBJ1-6; TRBD1 matches 11 bases. This CDR3 is 14 amino acids long. V dropped 5 bases and J dropped 8; count of bases not matched to a gene: 2. Looked up from germline, CDR1 is ENHRY and CDR2 is SYGVKD.